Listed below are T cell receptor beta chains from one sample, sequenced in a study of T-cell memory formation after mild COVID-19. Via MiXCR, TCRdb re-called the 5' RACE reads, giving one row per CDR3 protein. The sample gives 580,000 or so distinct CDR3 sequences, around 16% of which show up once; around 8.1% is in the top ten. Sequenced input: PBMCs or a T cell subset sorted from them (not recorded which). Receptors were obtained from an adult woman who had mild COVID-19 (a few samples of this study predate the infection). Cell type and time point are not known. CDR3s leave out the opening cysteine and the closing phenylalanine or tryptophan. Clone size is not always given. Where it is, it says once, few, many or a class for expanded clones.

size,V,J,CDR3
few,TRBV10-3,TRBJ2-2,AISESGLTGELF
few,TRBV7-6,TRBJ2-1,ASSPTLGNEQF
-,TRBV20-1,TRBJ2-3,SASRGLAGASSTDTQY
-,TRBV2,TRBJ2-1,ASSRTGGAGGPRIRNEQF
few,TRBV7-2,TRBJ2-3,ASSPMGTDTQY
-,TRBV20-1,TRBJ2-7,SARTGRSYEQY
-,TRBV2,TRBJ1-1,ASSLREMNTEAF
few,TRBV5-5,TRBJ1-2,ASSLEPGIYGYT
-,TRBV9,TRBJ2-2,ASSVATGGVNTGELF
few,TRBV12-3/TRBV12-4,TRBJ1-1,ASSTLGVSEAF
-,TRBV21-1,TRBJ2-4,ASSKEQDGRGLAKNIQY
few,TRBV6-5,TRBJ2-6,ASSFSRANVLT
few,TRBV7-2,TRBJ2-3,ASSLAPIGTDTQY
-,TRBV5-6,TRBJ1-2,ASSASPFSHNYGYT
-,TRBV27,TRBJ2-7,ASRRTGMRGEQY
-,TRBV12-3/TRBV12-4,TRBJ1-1,ASTLGTGVTEAF
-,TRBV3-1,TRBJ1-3,ASSQGVGNTIY
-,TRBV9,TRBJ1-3,ASSVAWDSGNTIY
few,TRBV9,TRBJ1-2,ASSPTGVNYGYT
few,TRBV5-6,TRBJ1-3,ASEGAGNTIY
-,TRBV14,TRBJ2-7,ASSQGLAGPGHEQY
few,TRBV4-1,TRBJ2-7,ASSKAHDVGIPYEQY
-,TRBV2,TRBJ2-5,ASSARRDKETQY
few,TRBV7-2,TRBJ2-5,ASSFGGEGRETQY
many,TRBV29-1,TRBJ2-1,SVLRTSGYNEQF
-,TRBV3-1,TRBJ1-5,ASSRDRRRPQH
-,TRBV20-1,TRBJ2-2,SARDASEHTGELF